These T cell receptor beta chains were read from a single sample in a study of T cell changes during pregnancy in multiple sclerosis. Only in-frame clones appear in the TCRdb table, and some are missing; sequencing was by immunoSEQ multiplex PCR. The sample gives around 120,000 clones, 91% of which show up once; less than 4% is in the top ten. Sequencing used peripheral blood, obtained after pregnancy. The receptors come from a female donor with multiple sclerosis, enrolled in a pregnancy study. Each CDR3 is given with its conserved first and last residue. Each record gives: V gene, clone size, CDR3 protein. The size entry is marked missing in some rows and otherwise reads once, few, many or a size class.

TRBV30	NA	CAWRDSFGYTF
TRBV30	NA	CAWSVRRGYGYTF
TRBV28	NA	CASIAPSPGGPYEQYF
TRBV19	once	CASSILREGESKNIQYF
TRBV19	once	CASSRVFGYEQYF
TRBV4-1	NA	CASSQDQQGVGAFF
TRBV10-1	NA	CASRPATVHYNEQFF
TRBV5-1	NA	CASSLWRGGPEQYF
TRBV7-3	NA	CASSPTRSRSDTQYF
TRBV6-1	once	CASSERSELRGYNEQFF
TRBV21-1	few	CASSYDTGGSEQFF
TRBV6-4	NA	CASSSQAGYEQYF
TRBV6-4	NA	CASSDSIPTGLAFYEQYF
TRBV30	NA	CAWSERTGFAGELFF
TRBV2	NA	CASTGEDQPQHF
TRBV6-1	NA	CASSGSVQLNEQFF
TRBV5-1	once	CASSPGGPNTGELFF
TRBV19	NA	CASRTPSTGTGNTIYF
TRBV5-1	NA	CASSSDRVGVVEKLFF
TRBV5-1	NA	CASSLGEGNEKLFF
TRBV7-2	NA	CASSPRGPYYGYTF
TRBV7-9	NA	CASSLPRQDEAFF
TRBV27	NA	CASRTLDDSLNTEAFF
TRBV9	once	CASSAGTFNEQFF
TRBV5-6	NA	CASSFRDHYGYTF
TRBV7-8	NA	CASSLERGQGNVRSNQPQHF
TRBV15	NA	CATSRGTYANTGELFF
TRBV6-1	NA	CASSALSYGYTF
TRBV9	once	CASSVPRGGGDYNEQFF
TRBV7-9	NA	CASSRGRQGANEKLFF
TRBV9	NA	CASSPGTANTEAFF
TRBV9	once	CASSVATGVTASGANVLTF
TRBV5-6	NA	CASSSTGLAYTDTQYF
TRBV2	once	CASSPWAEETQYF
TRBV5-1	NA	CASSSDQTGYYGYTF
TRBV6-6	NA	CASSIVSGSNQPQHF
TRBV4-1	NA	CASSQAPTPQYEQYF
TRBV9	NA	CASSAGNGANTEAFF
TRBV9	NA	CASSAGAGTQYEQYF
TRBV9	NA	CASSADRGHQPQHF
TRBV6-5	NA	CASSQGQGSYEQYF
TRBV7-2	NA	CASSPRAGGSTDTQYF
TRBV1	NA	CTSSRAGYTDTQYF
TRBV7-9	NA	CASSYGGEDYEQYF
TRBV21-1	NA	CASSKPPGQGALRVSYEQYF
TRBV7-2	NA	CASRHGASGSYEQYF
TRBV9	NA	CASSNRQGNTGELFF
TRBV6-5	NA	CATSWTGTGHSPLHF
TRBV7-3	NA	CASRSDPGADTQYF
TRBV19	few	CASSIRGRGTEAFF
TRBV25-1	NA	CASSPPPGTGASYNEQFF
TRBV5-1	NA	CASSKGVENEKLFF
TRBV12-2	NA	CASRLGDRGCFNEQFF
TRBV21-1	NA	CASSPRDRGTSSYEQYF
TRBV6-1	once	CATYRAGNQPQHF
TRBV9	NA	CASSSGQTSSYEQYF
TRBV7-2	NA	CASSLGGQPNQPQHF